This TCR beta chain came from a study of shared clonotypes between healthy human individuals. Study-level findings and limits: A reduction in generation probabilities was seen for non-shared clonotypes relative to those shared by all four donors.

For this clone: Its antigen is unknown.

Positive CCR7 selection of CD45RO-negative cells yielded the naive CD8 cells, and terminally differentiated effector memory CD45RA+ cells were excluded. V was trimmed by 3 bases and J by 3 bases, leaving 5 bases between them. CDR1 and CDR2 (germline): MDHEN, SYDVKM. CDR3 size: 12 residues. TCRdb keeps only in-frame clones here, not all; method: immunoSEQ multiplex PCR. The repertoire consists of about 550,000 clones, with roughly 95% occurring once and the leading ten covering about 0.11%. V is TRBV28 and J is TRBJ1-2; D is ambiguous. The sample comprised naive CD8+ T cells sorted from blood. The source is a woman aged 25 to 39 in good health. The CDR3 DNA follows: TGTGCCAGCAGTTTGTGGGACTATGGCTACACCTTC. This gives the protein CASSLWDYGYTF.